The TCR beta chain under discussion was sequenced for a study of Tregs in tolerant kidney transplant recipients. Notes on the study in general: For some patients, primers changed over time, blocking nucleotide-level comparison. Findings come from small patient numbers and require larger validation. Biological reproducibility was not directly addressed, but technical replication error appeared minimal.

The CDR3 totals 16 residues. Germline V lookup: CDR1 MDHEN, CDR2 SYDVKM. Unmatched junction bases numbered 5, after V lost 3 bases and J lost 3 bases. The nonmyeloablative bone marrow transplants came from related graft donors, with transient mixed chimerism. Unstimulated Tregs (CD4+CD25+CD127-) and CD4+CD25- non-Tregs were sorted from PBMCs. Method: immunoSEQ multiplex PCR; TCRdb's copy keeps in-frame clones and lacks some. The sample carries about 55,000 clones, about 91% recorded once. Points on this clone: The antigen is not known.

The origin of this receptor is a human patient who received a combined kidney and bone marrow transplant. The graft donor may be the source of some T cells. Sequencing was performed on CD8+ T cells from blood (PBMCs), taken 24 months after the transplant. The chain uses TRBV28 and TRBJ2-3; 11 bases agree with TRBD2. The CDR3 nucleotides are TGTGCCAGCAGTTTCCCTGCTAGCGGGGGGACAGATACGCAGTATTTT. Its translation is CASSFPASGGTDTQYF. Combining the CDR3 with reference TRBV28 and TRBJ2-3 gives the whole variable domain DVKVTQSSRYLVKRTGEKVFLECVQDMDHENMFWYRQDPGLGLRLIYFSYDVKMKEKGDIPEGYSVSREKKERFSLILESASTNQTSMYLCASSFPASGGTDTQYFGPGTRLTVL.